The rows below give T cell receptor beta chains drawn from one sample of a study of CD8 T cells in Susac syndrome. One entry per CDR3 protein, called by TCRdb with MiXCR from the immunoSEQ multiplex PCR reads. The sample gives 180,000 or so distinct CDR3 sequences, 90% to 95% of which show up once; about 0.087% is in the top ten. The sequenced material came from CD4+ T cells from PBMCs. The receptors come from a human donor with multiple sclerosis. CDR3s include the opening cysteine and the closing phenylalanine or tryptophan. Each record gives: D gene, V gene, clone size, J gene, CDR3 protein, CDR3 DNA. The D gene is left open where the match is weak. Clone size, where shown, is once, few, many, or a class for clones that have expanded.

d_call: NA; v_call: TRBV7-8; clone_size: NA; j_call: TRBJ2-2; cdr3_aa: CASRDSTGELFF; cdr3_nt: TGTGCCAGCAGGGATAGCACCGGGGAGCTGTTTTTT
d_call: NA; v_call: TRBV5-1; clone_size: NA; j_call: TRBJ1-1; cdr3_aa: CASSLEGAPTEAFF; cdr3_nt: TGCGCCAGCAGCTTGGAGGGCGCTCCCACTGAAGCTTTCTTT
d_call: NA; v_call: TRBV2; clone_size: NA; j_call: TRBJ1-5; cdr3_aa: CAKRTGPQPQHF; cdr3_nt: TGTGCCAAACGGACGGGGCCTCAGCCCCAGCATTTT
d_call: TRBD1; v_call: TRBV5-1; clone_size: NA; j_call: TRBJ2-4; cdr3_aa: CASRDREAKNIQYF; cdr3_nt: TGCGCCAGCAGGGACAGGGAGGCCAAAAACATTCAGTACTTC
d_call: NA; v_call: TRBV12-3/TRBV12-4; clone_size: NA; j_call: TRBJ2-3; cdr3_aa: CATRSRSGSTDTQYF; cdr3_nt: TGTGCCACCCGTTCTCGAAGCGGTAGCACAGATACGCAGTATTTT
d_call: NA; v_call: TRBV20-1; clone_size: NA; j_call: TRBJ2-5; cdr3_aa: CSARRAEGGETQYF; cdr3_nt: TGCAGTGCTCGGAGGGCGGAAGGTGGGGAGACCCAGTACTTC
d_call: TRBD2; v_call: TRBV3-1; clone_size: once; j_call: TRBJ2-3; cdr3_aa: CASSQLAGGLTDTQYF; cdr3_nt: TGTGCCAGCAGCCAATTGGCGGGAGGGTTAACAGATACGCAGTATTTT
d_call: NA; v_call: TRBV20-1; clone_size: NA; j_call: TRBJ1-5; cdr3_aa: CSARKGDGYEPQHF; cdr3_nt: TGCAGTGCTAGAAAGGGGGACGGGTACGAGCCCCAGCATTTT
d_call: NA; v_call: TRBV29-1; clone_size: NA; j_call: TRBJ2-5; cdr3_aa: CSVRGLDQETQYF; cdr3_nt: TGCAGCGTTCGGGGGCTGGATCAAGAGACCCAGTACTTC
d_call: TRBD1; v_call: TRBV29-1; clone_size: once; j_call: TRBJ2-3; cdr3_aa: CSVVILDRPTDTQYF; cdr3_nt: TGCAGCGTTGTTATACTGGACAGGCCCACAGATACGCAGTATTTT
d_call: NA; v_call: TRBV29-1; clone_size: few; j_call: TRBJ2-7; cdr3_aa: CSVGDSFSYEQYF; cdr3_nt: TGCAGCGTCGGCGACAGTTTTTCCTACGAGCAGTACTTC
d_call: NA; v_call: TRBV7-9; clone_size: NA; j_call: TRBJ2-5; cdr3_aa: CASSTEETQYF; cdr3_nt: TGTGCCAGCAGCACCGAAGAGACCCAGTACTTC
d_call: NA; v_call: TRBV13; clone_size: NA; j_call: TRBJ2-5; cdr3_aa: CASSPRPSHYSTGTQYF; cdr3_nt: TGTGCCAGCAGCCCACGCCCATCCCATTACTCCACCGGGACCCAGTACTTC
d_call: NA; v_call: TRBV30; clone_size: NA; j_call: TRBJ1-1; cdr3_aa: CAWMIWNTEAFF; cdr3_nt: TGTGCCTGGATGATATGGAACACTGAAGCTTTCTTT
d_call: NA; v_call: TRBV7-9; clone_size: NA; j_call: TRBJ2-6; cdr3_aa: CASTRGNGANVLTF; cdr3_nt: TGTGCCAGCACGAGGGGGAATGGGGCCAACGTCCTGACTTTC
d_call: NA; v_call: TRBV30; clone_size: NA; j_call: TRBJ1-1; cdr3_aa: CAWEGNTEAFF; cdr3_nt: TGTGCCTGGGAGGGGAACACTGAAGCTTTCTTT
d_call: NA; v_call: TRBV19; clone_size: NA; j_call: TRBJ2-5; cdr3_aa: CAGFAGTQYF; cdr3_nt: TGTGCCGGCTTTGCGGGGACCCAGTACTTC
d_call: NA; v_call: TRBV29-1; clone_size: NA; j_call: TRBJ2-1; cdr3_aa: CSVARGGSYNEQFF; cdr3_nt: TGCAGCGTTGCCCGGGGCGGCTCCTACAATGAGCAGTTCTTC
d_call: NA; v_call: TRBV5-4; clone_size: NA; j_call: TRBJ1-5; cdr3_aa: CASSRVPGEDQPQHF; cdr3_nt: TGTGCCAGCAGCCGTGTTCCAGGGGAGGATCAGCCCCAGCATTTT
d_call: NA; v_call: TRBV27; clone_size: NA; j_call: TRBJ1-3; cdr3_aa: CASRRINRSVGNTIYF; cdr3_nt: TGTGCCAGCAGACGGATTAACCGGTCCGTGGGAAACACCATATATTTT
d_call: NA; v_call: TRBV11-1; clone_size: NA; j_call: TRBJ2-1; cdr3_aa: CASSSPPGLQFF; cdr3_nt: TGTGCCAGCAGCTCCCCCCCGGGACTGCAGTTCTTC
d_call: TRBD1; v_call: TRBV2; clone_size: NA; j_call: TRBJ1-2; cdr3_aa: CASLGTGYGYTF; cdr3_nt: TGTGCCAGCCTCGGGACAGGTTATGGCTACACCTTC
d_call: NA; v_call: TRBV29-1; clone_size: NA; j_call: TRBJ1-5; cdr3_aa: CSVPGQPQHF; cdr3_nt: TGCAGCGTTCCGGGACAGCCCCAGCATTTT
d_call: TRBD2; v_call: TRBV5-4; clone_size: NA; j_call: TRBJ2-7; cdr3_aa: CASSLASSGEQYF; cdr3_nt: TGTGCCAGCAGCTTGGCTTCTAGCGGGGAGCAGTACTTC
d_call: NA; v_call: TRBV12-3/TRBV12-4; clone_size: NA; j_call: TRBJ2-3; cdr3_aa: CASSQSWGGTDTQYF; cdr3_nt: TGTGCCAGCAGCCAAAGCTGGGGTGGCACAGATACGCAGTATTTT
d_call: NA; v_call: TRBV29-1; clone_size: NA; j_call: TRBJ2-2; cdr3_aa: CSVRQAGTGELFF; cdr3_nt: TGCAGCGTCAGACAGGCGGGCACCGGGGAGCTGTTTTTT